Listed below are T cell receptor beta chains from one sample, sequenced in a study of blood T cell repertoires in COVID-19. Data came from immunoSEQ multiplex PCR; TCRdb stores just in-frame clones and leaves some out. The repertoire consists of tens of thousands of clones, with 82% occurring once and the leading ten covering more than 6.5%. Sequenced material: peripheral blood. The receptors derive from a human donor in a cohort sampled during active COVID-19. Both conserved end residues are trimmed from each CDR3.

TRBV4-3	TRBJ2-7	15	ASSQDIGGSGSYEQY
TRBV7-8	TRBJ2-1	12	ASRQTWSYNEQF
TRBV28	TRBJ1-6	15	ASCRGGQGGKNAPLH
TRBV19	TRBJ1-3	13	ASSMGSISGNTIY
TRBV7-9	TRBJ2-2	14	ASSPRAGTNTGELF
TRBV7-2	TRBJ1-2	16	ASTRTPFGSSENYGYT
TRBV18	TRBJ1-1	12	ASSTGTGDTEAF
TRBV28	TRBJ1-2	12	ASSLRQGAIRYT
TRBV30	TRBJ1-3	13	AHGTGGVFGNTIY
TRBV23-1	TRBJ1-6	11	ALPGTTNSPLH
TRBV6-5	TRBJ2-3	12	ASSLSRSGDTQY
TRBV5-1	TRBJ1-2	12	ASSLAQGTYGYT
TRBV7-9	TRBJ2-7	11	ASSLSGGYEQY
TRBV11-2	TRBJ1-1	12	ASSLDSGVAEAF
TRBV25-1	TRBJ1-1	10	ASSVWEGKAF
TRBV19	TRBJ2-7	13	ASSIARTSAYEQY
TRBV6-5	TRBJ2-7	12	ASSYLAGAYEQY
TRBV7-9	TRBJ2-4	13	ASSRTGEGKNIQY
TRBV19	TRBJ2-7	13	ASSIRNYTSIEQY
TRBV16	TRBJ2-1	10	ASSRGGSEQF
TRBV7-2	TRBJ1-4	12	ASSLDRGNEKLF
TRBV19	TRBJ1-2	11	ASSIISGYGYT
TRBV13	TRBJ2-7	16	ASSLAPQFEAGESEQY
TRBV21-1	TRBJ1-6	16	ASNSQSDSWPGNSPLH
TRBV14	TRBJ1-1	12	ASSPAGVNTEAF
TRBV7-2	TRBJ2-1	15	ASSSTYGRLSYNEQF
TRBV28	TRBJ1-6	11	ASSARANSPLH
TRBV19	TRBJ2-3	12	ASSIDTGTDTQY
TRBV4-3	TRBJ2-1	13	ASSQGVGRESEQF
TRBV7-9	TRBJ2-3	15	ASSPGLAGARTDTQY
TRBV24-1	TRBJ1-2	14	ATSDPGGQGDSGYT